This T cell receptor (beta chain) was recovered during a study of blood T cell repertoires in COVID-19. Turning to the study itself: The United States, Italy and Spain supplied acute and convalescent COVID-19 samples. PBMCs, B-cell-depleted T cells, or T cells provided the cDNA or gDNA that made up the material.

In the original analysis: By means of reference gene primer amplification, nucleated cell counts were estimated. Only in-frame clones appear in the TCRdb table, and some are missing; sequencing was by immunoSEQ multiplex PCR. V and J calls and clone size are those listed in that table; D and trimming were worked out from the DNA. This repertoire shows 23,000 or so clones, around 90% found once; its top ten account for around 30%. The trim removed 0 bases at V and 5 bases at J, leaving 4 bases unmatched. CDR3 length: 15 residues. Germline CDR1 is MNHEY and CDR2 is SVGAGI. Sequences were obtained from peripheral blood. The V call is TRBV6-5, the J call TRBJ1-1; 9 bases agree with TRBD1. This clonotype was obtained from a woman in her 70s with active COVID-19. CDR3: CASSYSTGGGTEAFF. The CDR3 nucleotides are TGTGCCAGCAGTTACTCGACAGGGGGAGGTACTGAAGCTTTCTTT.